Listed below are T cell receptor beta chains from one sample, sequenced in a study. TCRdb re-called the 5' RACE reads with MiXCR, one entry per CDR3 protein. This sample has some 62,000 distinct CDR3 sequences, with under 35% found just once. Sequencing was done on a sample of tumor-infiltrating naive CD4+ T cells sorted from the breast tumor. Receptor source: a female donor with breast cancer. The CDR3 runs from the conserved cysteine through the conserved F or W. D genes are given only for firm matches. Size values are once, few and many counts, or a class for expanded clones, and some rows have none.

>NA|TRBJ2-7|TRBV5-1|TRBD2
TGCGCCAGCAGCATAGGACTAGCGGGAGACTACGAGCAGTACTTC
CASSIGLAGDYEQYF
>NA|TRBJ2-2|TRBV12-3/TRBV12-4|TRBD1
TGTGCCAGCAGTTTTGGGACAGGGATTCCCGGGGAGCTGTTTTTT
CASSFGTGIPGELFF
>once|TRBJ1-1|TRBV4-2|NA
TGTGCCAGCAGCCAAGATAAAGGGGCGGGTGAAGCTTTCTTT
CASSQDKGAGEAFF
>few|TRBJ2-2|TRBV5-4|TRBD1
TGTGCCAGCAGCCAGGGGGAGTCCGGGGAGCTGTTTTTT
CASSQGESGELFF
>NA|TRBJ2-4|TRBV29-1|TRBD1
TGCAGCGCCGAAAGCAGAGGGGGCTTAGGGATCATTCAGTACTTC
CSAESRGGLGIIQYF
>few|TRBJ1-5|TRBV28|NA
TGTGCCATCAAGGGTGGCAATCAGCCCCAGCATTTT
CAIKGGNQPQHF
>NA|TRBJ1-2|TRBV14|TRBD1
TGTGCCAGCAGCCAAGGGTTCTGGCAGGGGGCACACTATGGCTACACCTTC
CASSQGFWQGAHYGYTF
>few|TRBJ1-1|TRBV20-1|NA
TGCAGTGCTAGATCTGACTACAGTGAAGCTTTCTTT
CSARSDYSEAFF
>medium-sized|TRBJ1-2|TRBV25-1|TRBD1
TGTGCCAGCAGTGAGGGCGTCAGGACAGGGAACGTTCGCTACACCTTC
CASSEGVRTGNVRYTF
>few|TRBJ1-6|TRBV5-1|NA
TGCGCCAGCAGCTTGCAAGGGGCATATAGCGGTTCACCCCTCCACTTT
CASSLQGAYSGSPLHF
>few|TRBJ1-1|TRBV9|TRBD1
TGTGCCAGCAGCGTAGGGGACAGGCCGAACACTGAAGCTTTCTTT
CASSVGDRPNTEAFF
>few|TRBJ2-1|TRBV7-2|NA
TGTGCCAGCAGCTACAGAACAGGGAGCTCCAACAATGAGCAGTTCTTC
CASSYRTGSSNNEQFF
>few|TRBJ2-6|TRBV18|TRBD1
TGTGCCAGCTCACTACGGACCGGACAGGGGGCGACTGGGGCCAACGTCCTGACTTTC
CASSLRTGQGATGANVLTF
>few|TRBJ2-7|TRBV11-2|NA
TGTGCCAGCAGCGCAGACCCCACCTCCTACGAGCAGTACTTC
CASSADPTSYEQYF
>NA|TRBJ2-1|TRBV12-3/TRBV12-4|TRBD2
TGTGCCAGCAGTCGAGCCGGGACTAAAGAGCAGTTCTTC
CASSRAGTKEQFF
>NA|TRBJ1-2|TRBV5-1|NA
TGCGCCAGCAGCTTGGGCGACAGTCCCTATGGCTACACCTTC
CASSLGDSPYGYTF
>NA|TRBJ1-4|TRBV6-5|NA
TGTGCCAGCAGTTACTCCCACCTGAAGATCCTGTTTTTT
CASSYSHLKILFF
>once|TRBJ2-7|TRBV6-5|TRBD2
TGTGCCAGCAGTTACGGTAAAGCGGGGTCCTACGAGCAGTACTTC
CASSYGKAGSYEQYF
>NA|TRBJ2-5|TRBV6-2/TRBV6-3|TRBD1
TGTGCCAGCAGTTCACGACCGACAGGGGCGAGAGAGACCCAGTACTTC
CASSSRPTGARETQYF
>many|TRBJ1-1|TRBV6-5|NA
TGTGCCAGCAGTCTTAGGGGAGGAGGCACTGAAGCTTTCTTT
CASSLRGGGTEAFF
>few|TRBJ2-1|TRBV28|NA
TGTGCCAGCAGTACCCGGCGGACTGTTAGCGAATCCTACAATGAGCAGTTCTTC
CASSTRRTVSESYNEQFF
>many|TRBJ2-7|TRBV28|TRBD1
TGTGCCAGCGGAGGACAGGGCCCCAACGAGCAGTACTTC
CASGGQGPNEQYF
>NA|TRBJ2-3|TRBV28|NA
TGTGCCAGCAGTAGTATCCGGCGCTCCACAGATACGCAGTATTTT
CASSSIRRSTDTQYF
>NA|TRBJ1-1|TRBV6-1|TRBD1
TGTGCCAGCAGTTACACCAGGGGGGGAACTGAAGCTTTCTTT
CASSYTRGGTEAFF
>few|TRBJ2-7|TRBV13|TRBD2
TGTGCCAGCAGCGAATCTAGCGGGAGCGCGTACGAGCAGTACTTC
CASSESSGSAYEQYF